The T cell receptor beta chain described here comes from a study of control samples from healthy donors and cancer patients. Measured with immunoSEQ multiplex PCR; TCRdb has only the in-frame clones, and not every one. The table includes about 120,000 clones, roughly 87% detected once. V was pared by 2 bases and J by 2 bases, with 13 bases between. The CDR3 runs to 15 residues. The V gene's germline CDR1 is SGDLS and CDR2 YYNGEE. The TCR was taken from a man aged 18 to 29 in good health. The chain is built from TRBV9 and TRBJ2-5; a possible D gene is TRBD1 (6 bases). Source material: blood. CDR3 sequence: CASSVGTGLQETQYF. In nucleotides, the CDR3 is TGTGCCAGCAGCGTTGGAACAGGGCTACAAGAGACCCAGTACTTC.